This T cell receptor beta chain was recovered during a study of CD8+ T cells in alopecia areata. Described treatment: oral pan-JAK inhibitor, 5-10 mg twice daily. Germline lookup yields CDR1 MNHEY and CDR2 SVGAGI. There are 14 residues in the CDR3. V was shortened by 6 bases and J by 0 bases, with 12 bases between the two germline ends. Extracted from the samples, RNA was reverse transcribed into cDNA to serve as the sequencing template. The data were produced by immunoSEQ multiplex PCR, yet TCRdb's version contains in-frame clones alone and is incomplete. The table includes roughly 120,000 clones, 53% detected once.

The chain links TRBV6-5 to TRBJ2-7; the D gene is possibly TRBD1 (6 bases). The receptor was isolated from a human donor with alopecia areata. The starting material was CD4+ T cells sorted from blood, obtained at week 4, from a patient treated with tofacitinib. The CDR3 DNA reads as TGTGCCAGCAGACGGGACAACCCCTCCTACGAGCAGTACTTC. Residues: CASRRDNPSYEQYF.